What follows is one T cell receptor (beta chain) and its context. What this receptor recognizes is not known. Base qualities are missing; no much larger clone stands one base away. Libraries were constructed by the immunoSEQ multiplex PCR assay. Imported from immuneACCESS, the table was reduced by TCRdb to in-frame sequences with V and J called. These copies leave out some clones; in studies compared against another copy, an unresolved V gene accounts for under half, and the cause of the remainder is not known. This sample comprises about 85,000 clones, less than 90% of them detected only once. Approximately 7.6% of the sample belongs to the ten largest clones. The data were obtained in a study of control samples from healthy donors and cancer patients (dated by TCRdb to the early 2020s). The sample was blood. The sequence derives from a woman aged 60-70 years in good health.

The CDR3 is CASSPLRDRGNYGYTF. The sequenced DNA is TGTGCCAGCAGTCCTCTCCGGGACAGGGGTAACTATGGCTACACCTTC. This chain joins TRBV27 to TRBJ1-2; the central 10 bases match TRBD1. Ends trimmed: V by 5 bases, J by 1 base; bases unmatched to a gene: 7. The CDR3 contains 16 residues, cysteine and phenylalanine counted. Only the CDR3 part of the read is kept: 48 bases, read in frame from the first base. For CDR1 and CDR2, the germline V gene (reference sequence) lists MNHEY and SMNVEV.